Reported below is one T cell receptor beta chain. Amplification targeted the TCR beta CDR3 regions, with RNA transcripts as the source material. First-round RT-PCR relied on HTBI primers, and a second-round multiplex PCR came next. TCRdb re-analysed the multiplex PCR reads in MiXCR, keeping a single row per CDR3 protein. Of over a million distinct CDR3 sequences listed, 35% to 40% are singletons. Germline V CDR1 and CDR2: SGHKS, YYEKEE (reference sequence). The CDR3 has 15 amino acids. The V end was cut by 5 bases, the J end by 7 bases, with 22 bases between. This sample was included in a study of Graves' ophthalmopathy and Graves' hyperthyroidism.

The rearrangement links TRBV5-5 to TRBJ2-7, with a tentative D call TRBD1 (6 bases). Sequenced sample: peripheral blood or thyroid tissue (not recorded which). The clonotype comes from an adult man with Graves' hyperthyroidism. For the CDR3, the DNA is TGTGCCAGCAGTCACAACAGGGCTAGGGGGTGGGAGCAGTACTTC. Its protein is CASSHNRARGWEQYF.